A single TCR beta chain is shown here with its context. The entry originates in a study of blood T cell repertoires in COVID-19. Original methodology: Estimated nucleated cell counts came from reference gene primer amplification. Assay used: immunoSEQ multiplex PCR; TCRdb lists only in-frame clones, some missing. The V and J calls and clone size were taken over from that table, and D and trimming were inferred from the DNA. The sample shows 400,000 to 550,000 clones, nearly 90% of them seen only once. The participants were between about 18 and 100 years old and came from some 25 US areas. Self-reported history from a screening survey and questionnaire set each donor's cohort. Germline values: CDR1 MNHEY, CDR2 SMNVEV (reference sequence). Trimming removed 3 bases at V and 0 bases at J, with 12 bases between. This CDR3 comprises 16 residues.

Sequencing was performed on PBMCs or T cells enriched from blood (not recorded which). This TCR was recovered from a woman younger than 35 with acute COVID-19. This chain links TRBV27 with TRBJ2-1, with D tentatively TRBD2 (5 bases). The CDR3 protein is CASSFLTRSSYNEQFF. The CDR3 DNA reads as TGTGCCAGCAGTTTTCTTACTAGAAGCTCCTACAATGAGCAGTTCTTC.